The entry that follows covers one TCR beta chain sequence. Trimming removed 6 bases from V and 5 bases from J, with 14 bases in between. The CDR3 is 14 residues long. CDR1 is MDHEN and CDR2 is SYDVKM in the germline V gene. This sample stems from a study of blood T cell repertoires in COVID-19. Study-level information: The United States, Italy and Spain provided the acute and convalescent COVID-19 samples. Sample material is recorded as cDNA or gDNA derived from T cells, B-cell-depleted T cells, or PBMCs.

TCRdb's table, derived via immunoSEQ multiplex PCR, lists solely in-frame clones and lacks some. The data hold roughly 200,000 clones, with 82% observed a single time. The clonotype originates from a woman aged 60-75 years with COVID-19, enrolled during active disease. This sequence joins TRBV28 and TRBJ1-5; maybe TRBD1 (5 bases). The sequenced material came from peripheral blood. The CDR3 reads CASSLPGGHQPQHF. The CDR3 DNA follows: TGTGCCAGCAGCTTGCCCGGGGGACATCAGCCCCAGCATTTT.